This TCR beta chain was obtained from a study of Graves' ophthalmopathy and Graves' hyperthyroidism. Study results and limitations: Detection in blood was also observed for most expanded thyroid clonotypes above 0.001 frequency.

Trimming removed 1 base from V and 2 bases from J, with 17 bases in between. Germline CDR1 is MGHRA and CDR2 is YSYEKL. The CDR3 totals 17 residues. This clonotype was detected a few times. The antigen is not known. RNA transcripts were the source from which TCR beta CDR3 regions were amplified. HTBI primers primed a first-round RT-PCR, and a second-round multiplex PCR followed. TCRdb ran MiXCR on the multiplex PCR reads and lists one entry per CDR3 protein. Altogether about 1.1 million distinct CDR3 sequences are present, about 38% being singletons, with the ten largest covering 8.5% to 14%. Sequencing input: peripheral blood or thyroid tissue (not recorded which). The chain uses TRBV4-1 and TRBJ2-5; D unresolved. The source is an adult man with Graves' hyperthyroidism. This chain's CDR3 is CASSQVSLSGRQETQYF. CDR3 sequence (DNA): TGCGCCAGCAGCCAAGTATCCTTAAGTGGGCGTCAAGAGACCCAGTACTTC.